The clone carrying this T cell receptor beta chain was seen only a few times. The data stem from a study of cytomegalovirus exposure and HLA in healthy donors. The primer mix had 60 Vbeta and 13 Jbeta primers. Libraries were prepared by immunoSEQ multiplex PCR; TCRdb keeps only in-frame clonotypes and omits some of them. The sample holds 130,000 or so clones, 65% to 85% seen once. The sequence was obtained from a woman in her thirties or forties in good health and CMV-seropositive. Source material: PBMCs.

The CDR3 loop is CASSSRQGFTGELFF. CDR3 DNA: TGTGCCAGCAGCTCCCGACAGGGATTCACCGGGGAGCTGTTTTTT. The V call is TRBV7-2, the J call TRBJ2-2; TRBD1 matches at 7 bases. Germline V CDR1 and CDR2: SGHTA, FQGNSA. This CDR3 is built from 15 residues. With V trimmed by 4 bases and J by 4 bases, 6 bases remained unmatched.